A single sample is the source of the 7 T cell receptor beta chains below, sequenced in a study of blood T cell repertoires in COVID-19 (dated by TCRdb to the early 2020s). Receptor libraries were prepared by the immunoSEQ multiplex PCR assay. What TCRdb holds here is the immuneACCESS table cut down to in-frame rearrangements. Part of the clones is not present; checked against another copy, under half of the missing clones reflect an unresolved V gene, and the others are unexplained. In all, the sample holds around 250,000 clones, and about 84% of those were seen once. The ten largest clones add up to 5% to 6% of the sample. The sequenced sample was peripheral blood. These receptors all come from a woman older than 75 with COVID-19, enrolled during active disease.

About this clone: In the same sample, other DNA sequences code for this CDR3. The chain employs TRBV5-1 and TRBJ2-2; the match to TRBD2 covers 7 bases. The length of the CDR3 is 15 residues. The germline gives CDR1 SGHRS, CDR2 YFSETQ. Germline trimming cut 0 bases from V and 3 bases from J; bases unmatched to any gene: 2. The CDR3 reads CASSLGGGDTGELFF. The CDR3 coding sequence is TGCGCCAGCAGCTTGGGCGGGGGAGACACCGGGGAGCTGTTTTTT.

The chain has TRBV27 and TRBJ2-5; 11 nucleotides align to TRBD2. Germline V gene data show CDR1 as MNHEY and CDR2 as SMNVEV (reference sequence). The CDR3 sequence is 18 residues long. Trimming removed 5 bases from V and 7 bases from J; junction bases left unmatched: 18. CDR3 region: CASSHTKSSGGAVGTQYF. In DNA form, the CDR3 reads TGTGCCAGCAGTCACACTAAAAGTAGCGGGGGGGCCGTGGGGACCCAGTACTTC.

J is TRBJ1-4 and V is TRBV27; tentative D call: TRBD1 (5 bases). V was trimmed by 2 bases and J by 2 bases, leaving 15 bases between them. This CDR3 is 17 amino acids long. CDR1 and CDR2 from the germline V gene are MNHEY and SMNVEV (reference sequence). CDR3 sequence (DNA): TGTGCCAGCAGTTTAGGGAGGCGGGGCCCCACTAATGAAAAACTGTTTTTT. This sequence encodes CASSLGRRGPTNEKLFF.

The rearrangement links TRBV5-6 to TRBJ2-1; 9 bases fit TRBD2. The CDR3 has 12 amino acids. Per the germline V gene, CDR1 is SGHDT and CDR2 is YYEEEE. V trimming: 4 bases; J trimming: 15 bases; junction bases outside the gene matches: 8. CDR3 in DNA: TGTGCCAGCAGCGTTGGGACTAGCCTCTTGTTCTTC. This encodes CASSVGTSLLFF.

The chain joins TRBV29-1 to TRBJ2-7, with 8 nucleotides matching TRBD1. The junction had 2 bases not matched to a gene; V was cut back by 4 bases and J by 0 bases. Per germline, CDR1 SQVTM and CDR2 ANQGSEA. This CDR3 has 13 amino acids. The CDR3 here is CSVGDRSSYEQYF. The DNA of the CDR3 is TGCAGCGTTGGGGACAGGAGCTCCTACGAGCAGTACTTC.

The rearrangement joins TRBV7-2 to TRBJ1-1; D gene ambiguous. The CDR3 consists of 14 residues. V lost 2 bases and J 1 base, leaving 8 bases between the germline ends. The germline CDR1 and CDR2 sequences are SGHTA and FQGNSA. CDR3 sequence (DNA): TGTGCCAGCAGCTTACAGTTAAAGAACACTGAAGCTTTCTTT. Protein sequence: CASSLQLKNTEAFF.

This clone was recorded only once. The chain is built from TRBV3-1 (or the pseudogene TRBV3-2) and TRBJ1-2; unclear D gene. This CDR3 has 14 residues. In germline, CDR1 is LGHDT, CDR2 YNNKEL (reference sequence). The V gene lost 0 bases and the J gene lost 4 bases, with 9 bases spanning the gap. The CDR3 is CASSQDLAPYGYTF. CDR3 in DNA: TGTGCCAGCAGCCAAGATCTGGCTCCCTATGGCTACACCTTC.